The present TCR beta chain was sequenced within a study of technical replicates of blood from several donors. This table comes from immunoSEQ multiplex PCR, and its TCRdb copy is limited to in-frame clones, with some not included. The sample carries 65,000 to 80,000 clones, over 90% recorded once. Trimming cost V 0 bases and J 2 bases, with 8 bases left between them. Germline V gives CDR1 SGDLS, CDR2 YYNGEE. This CDR3 spans 14 amino acids. Specimen: T cells isolated from PBMCs. The receptor comes from a human donor in good health. The rearrangement links TRBV9 to TRBJ1-2; no firm D call. CDR3 sequence (DNA): TGTGCCAGCAGCGTAGGGAGGAAAAACTATGGCTACACCTTC. Translation gives CASSVGRKNYGYTF.